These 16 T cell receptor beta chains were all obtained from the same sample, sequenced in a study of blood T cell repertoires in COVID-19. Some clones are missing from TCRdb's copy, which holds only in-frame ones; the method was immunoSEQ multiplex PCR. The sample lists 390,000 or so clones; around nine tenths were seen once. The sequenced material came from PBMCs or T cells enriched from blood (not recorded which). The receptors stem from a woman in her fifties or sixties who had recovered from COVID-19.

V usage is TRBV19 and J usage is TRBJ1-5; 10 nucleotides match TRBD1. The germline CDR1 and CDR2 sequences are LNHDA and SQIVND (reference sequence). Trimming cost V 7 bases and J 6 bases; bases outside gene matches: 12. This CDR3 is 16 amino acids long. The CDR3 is CASNNRDRGYLQPQHF. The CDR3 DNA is TGTGCCAGTAATAACCGGGACAGGGGATATCTTCAGCCCCAGCATTTT.

The CDR3 coding sequence is TGCACCAGCAGCCATCTCCTCCCCAGGGGTTATAGCAATCAGCCCCAGCATTTT. Translated, it gives CTSSHLLPRGYSNQPQHF. The chain links TRBV1 to TRBJ1-5; the tabulated D call, TRBD1, remains unverified against the DNA. TRBV1 is a documented pseudogene. The CDR3 loop spans 18 amino acids.

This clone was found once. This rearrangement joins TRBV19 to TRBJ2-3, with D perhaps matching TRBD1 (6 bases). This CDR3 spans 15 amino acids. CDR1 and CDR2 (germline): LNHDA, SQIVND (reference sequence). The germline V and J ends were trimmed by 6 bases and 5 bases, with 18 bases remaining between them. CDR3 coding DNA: TGTGCCAGTAGCGACCCAGGGGAAAGGGGAGATACGCAGTATTTT. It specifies CASSDPGERGDTQYF.

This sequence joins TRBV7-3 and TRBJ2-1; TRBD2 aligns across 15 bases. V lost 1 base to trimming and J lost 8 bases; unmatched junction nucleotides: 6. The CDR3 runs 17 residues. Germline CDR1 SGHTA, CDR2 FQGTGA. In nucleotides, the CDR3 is TGTGCCAGCAGCTTAATGGGACTAGCGGGGGGTTATGATGAGCAGTTCTTC. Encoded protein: CASSLMGLAGGYDEQFF.

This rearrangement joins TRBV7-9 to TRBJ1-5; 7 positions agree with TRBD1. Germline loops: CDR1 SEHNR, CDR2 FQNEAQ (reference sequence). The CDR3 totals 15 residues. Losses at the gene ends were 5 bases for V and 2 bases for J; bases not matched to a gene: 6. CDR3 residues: CASSPTGTGNQPQHF. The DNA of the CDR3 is TGTGCCAGCAGCCCGACAGGGACGGGCAATCAGCCCCAGCATTTT.

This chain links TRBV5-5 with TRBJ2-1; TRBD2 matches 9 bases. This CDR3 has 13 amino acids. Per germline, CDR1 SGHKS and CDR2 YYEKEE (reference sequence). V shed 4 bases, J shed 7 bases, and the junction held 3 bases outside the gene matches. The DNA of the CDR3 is TGTGCCAGCAGCAATACTAGCGGGAATGAGCAGTTCTTC. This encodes CASSNTSGNEQFF.

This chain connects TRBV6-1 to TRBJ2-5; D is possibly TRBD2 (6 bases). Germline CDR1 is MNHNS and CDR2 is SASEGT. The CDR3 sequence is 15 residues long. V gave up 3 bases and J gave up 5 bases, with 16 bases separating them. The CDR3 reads CASSDRVGGGETQYF. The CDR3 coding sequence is TGTGCCAGCAGTGATCGTGTAGGAGGAGGGGAGACCCAGTACTTC.

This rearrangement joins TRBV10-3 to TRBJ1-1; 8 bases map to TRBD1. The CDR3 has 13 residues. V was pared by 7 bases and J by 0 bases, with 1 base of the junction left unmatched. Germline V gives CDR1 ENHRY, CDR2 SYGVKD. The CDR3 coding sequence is TGTGCCATCACGACAGGGGTGAACACTGAAGCTTTCTTT. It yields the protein CAITTGVNTEAFF.

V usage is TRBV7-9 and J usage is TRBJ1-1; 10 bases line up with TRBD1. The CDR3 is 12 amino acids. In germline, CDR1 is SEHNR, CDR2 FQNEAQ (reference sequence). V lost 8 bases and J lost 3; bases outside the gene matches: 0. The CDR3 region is CASGQGDTEAFF. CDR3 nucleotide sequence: TGTGCCAGCGGACAGGGGGACACTGAAGCTTTCTTT.

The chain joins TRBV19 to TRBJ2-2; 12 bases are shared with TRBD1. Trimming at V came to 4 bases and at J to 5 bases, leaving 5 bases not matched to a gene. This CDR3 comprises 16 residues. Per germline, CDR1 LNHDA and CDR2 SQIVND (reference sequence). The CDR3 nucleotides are TGTGCCAGTAGTAACCGGGACAGGGGGCATACCGGGGAGCTGTTTTTT. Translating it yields CASSNRDRGHTGELFF.

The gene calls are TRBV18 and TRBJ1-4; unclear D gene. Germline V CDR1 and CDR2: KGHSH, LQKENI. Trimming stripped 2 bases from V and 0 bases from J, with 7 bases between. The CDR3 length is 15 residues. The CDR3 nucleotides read TGTGCCAGCTCACCAGGAGTTGCAACTAATGAAAAACTGTTTTTT. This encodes CASSPGVATNEKLFF. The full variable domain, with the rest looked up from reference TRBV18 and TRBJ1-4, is NAGVMQNPRHLVRRRGQEARLRCSPMKGHSHVYWYRQLPEEGLKFMVYLQKENIIDESGMPKERFSAEFPKEGPSILRIQQVVRGDSAAYFCASSPGVATNEKLFFGSGTQLSVL.

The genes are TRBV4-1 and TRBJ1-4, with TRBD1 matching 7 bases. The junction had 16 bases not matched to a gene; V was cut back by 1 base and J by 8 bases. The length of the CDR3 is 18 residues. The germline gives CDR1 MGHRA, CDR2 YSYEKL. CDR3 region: CASSQVTATGFHGEKLFF. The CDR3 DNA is TGCGCCAGCAGCCAAGTTACTGCGACAGGGTTTCACGGCGAAAAACTGTTTTTT.

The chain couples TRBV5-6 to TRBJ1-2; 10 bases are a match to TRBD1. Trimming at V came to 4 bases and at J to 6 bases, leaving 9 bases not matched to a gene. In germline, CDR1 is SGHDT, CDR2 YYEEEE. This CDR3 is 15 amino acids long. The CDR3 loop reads CASSRQGARANGYTF. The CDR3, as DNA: TGTGCCAGCAGCAGACAGGGGGCTAGGGCAAATGGCTACACCTTC.

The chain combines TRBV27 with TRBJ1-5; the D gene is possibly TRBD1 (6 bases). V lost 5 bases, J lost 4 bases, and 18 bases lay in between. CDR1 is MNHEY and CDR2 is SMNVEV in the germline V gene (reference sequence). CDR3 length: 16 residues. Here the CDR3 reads CASSPWGGGANQPQHF. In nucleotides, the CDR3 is TGTGCCAGCAGTCCTTGGGGAGGGGGGGCGAATCAGCCCCAGCATTTT.

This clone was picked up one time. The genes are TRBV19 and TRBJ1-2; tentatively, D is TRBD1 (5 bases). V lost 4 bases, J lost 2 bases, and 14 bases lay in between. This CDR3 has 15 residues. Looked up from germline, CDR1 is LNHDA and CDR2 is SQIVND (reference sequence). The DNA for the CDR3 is TGTGCCAGTAGTACCATAGACAGAAGAAACTATGGCTACACCTTC. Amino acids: CASSTIDRRNYGYTF.

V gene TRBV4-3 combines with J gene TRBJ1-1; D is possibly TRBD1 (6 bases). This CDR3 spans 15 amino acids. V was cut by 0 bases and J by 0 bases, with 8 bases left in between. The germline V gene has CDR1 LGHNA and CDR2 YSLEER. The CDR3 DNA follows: TGCGCCAGCAGCCAAGATCGGGACATGAACACTGAAGCTTTCTTT. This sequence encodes CASSQDRDMNTEAFF.